The rows below give T cell receptor beta chains drawn from one sample of a study of multiple sclerosis patients with progressive multifocal leukoencephalopathy. TCRdb keeps only in-frame clones here, not all; method: immunoSEQ multiplex PCR. The sample holds some 30,000 clones, roughly 89% seen once. The sample in question was PBMCs, obtained from a patient treated with natalizumab. These receptors were collected from a human donor with multiple sclerosis. CDR3s include the opening cysteine and the closing phenylalanine or tryptophan. Fields, in order: D gene, clone size, J gene, V gene, CDR3 protein, CDR3 DNA. The D gene is left open where the match is weak. For some rows the clone size is stated as once, few or many, or as a class when expanded; others skip it.

D: -
size: -
J: TRBJ1-1
V: TRBV10-2
CDR3: CASSDMARWAFF
DNA: TGCGCCAGCAGTGATATGGCACGCTGGGCTTTCTTT

D: TRBD1
size: -
J: TRBJ1-2
V: TRBV6-5
CDR3: CASSYRTGDGYTF
DNA: TGCGCCAGCAGTTACAGGACAGGGGACGGCTACACCTTC

D: TRBD1
size: -
J: TRBJ1-2
V: TRBV11-2
CDR3: CASSQNRGPNYGYTF
DNA: TGTGCCAGCAGCCAAAACAGGGGGCCCAACTATGGCTACACCTTC

D: -
size: -
J: TRBJ1-2
V: TRBV6-5
CDR3: CASSYSSAGNYGYTF
DNA: TGTGCCAGCAGTTACTCTTCGGCCGGCAACTATGGCTACACCTTC

D: TRBD2
size: -
J: TRBJ2-7
V: TRBV10-3
CDR3: CAISVSGLAYEQYF
DNA: TGTGCCATCAGTGTTAGCGGGTTGGCCTACGAGCAGTACTTC

D: -
size: -
J: TRBJ1-4
V: TRBV6-1
CDR3: CAISERATGPTNEKLFF
DNA: TGTGCCATCAGTGAAAGGGCGACAGGTCCGACTAATGAAAAACTGTTTTTT

D: TRBD1
size: -
J: TRBJ2-7
V: TRBV14
CDR3: CASSRRTGVDTYEQYF
DNA: TGTGCCAGCAGCCGGAGGACAGGAGTTGATACCTACGAGCAGTACTTC

D: TRBD1
size: -
J: TRBJ1-1
V: TRBV4-1
CDR3: CASRPTTGVVEAFF
DNA: TGCGCCAGCAGACCCACAACAGGGGTGGTTGAAGCTTTCTTT

D: -
size: once
J: TRBJ2-5
V: TRBV5-4
CDR3: CASSHQQGSTETQYF
DNA: TGTGCCAGCAGCCATCAACAGGGTTCTACGGAGACCCAGTACTTC

D: -
size: -
J: TRBJ2-1
V: TRBV6-1
CDR3: CASTQSGANEQFF
DNA: TGTGCCAGCACTCAGTCAGGGGCTAATGAGCAGTTCTTC

D: -
size: -
J: TRBJ2-7
V: TRBV6-5
CDR3: CASSYRAGQAYEQYF
DNA: TGTGCCAGCAGTTACCGGGCGGGCCAGGCCTACGAGCAGTACTTC

D: -
size: -
J: TRBJ1-1
V: TRBV6-6
CDR3: CASSLRVNTEAFF
DNA: TGTGCCAGCAGCCTCAGGGTGAACACTGAAGCTTTCTTT

D: TRBD1
size: -
J: TRBJ2-2
V: TRBV7-8
CDR3: CASSYSRTGNTGELFF
DNA: TGTGCCAGCAGCTACTCCAGGACAGGGAACACCGGGGAGCTGTTTTTT

D: TRBD1
size: -
J: TRBJ1-1
V: TRBV11-2
CDR3: CASSPERGRDTEAFF
DNA: TGTGCCAGCAGCCCCGAGAGGGGGCGGGACACTGAAGCTTTCTTT

D: -
size: -
J: TRBJ1-3
V: TRBV4-1
CDR3: CASSQDSRVGGNTIYF
DNA: TGCGCCAGCAGCCAAGATTCCAGGGTGGGAGGAAACACCATATATTTT

D: TRBD2
size: once
J: TRBJ2-7
V: TRBV11-2
CDR3: CASSLGGGLAGDEQYF
DNA: TGTGCCAGCAGCTTAGGAGGGGGACTAGCGGGAGACGAGCAGTACTTC

D: TRBD1
size: -
J: TRBJ2-3
V: TRBV29-1
CDR3: CSVQGVMTDTQYF
DNA: TGCAGCGTACAGGGGGTGATGACAGATACGCAGTATTTT